Listed below are T cell receptor beta chains from one sample, sequenced in a study of radiotherapy plus CTLA-4 blockade in lung cancer. Sequencing was performed with immunoSEQ multiplex PCR; in TCRdb, only in-frame clones are kept and a portion is missing. The sample records 65,000 to 85,000 clones, roughly 74% being singletons. This sample comprised peripheral blood, obtained from a patient treated with radiotherapy plus ipilimumab. These TCRs come from a human donor with non-small cell lung cancer whose response to radiotherapy plus ipilimumab could not be evaluated. CDR3s include the opening cysteine and the closing phenylalanine or tryptophan. Each record gives: D gene, J gene, clone size, V gene, CDR3 DNA, CDR3 protein. A D gene is named only where the DNA matches it firmly. The size entry is marked missing in some rows and otherwise reads once, few, many or a size class.

D: TRBD1; J: TRBJ2-2; size: -; V: TRBV11-3; DNA: TGTGCCAGCACCGAGACAGGGGGCAACACCGGGGAGCTGTTTTTT; CDR3: CASTETGGNTGELFF
D: TRBD2; J: TRBJ2-1; size: -; V: TRBV5-4; DNA: TGTGCCAGCAGCCGACGACTAGCGGGAGAGGATAATGAGCAGTTCTTC; CDR3: CASSRRLAGEDNEQFF
D: -; J: TRBJ2-1; size: -; V: TRBV11-3; DNA: TGTGCCAGCAGCGCAACAGGGGAGCAGTTCTTC; CDR3: CASSATGEQFF
D: TRBD2; J: TRBJ2-2; size: medium-sized; V: TRBV5-4; DNA: TGTGCCAGCAGCTTGAAGGGGAGGGACACCGGGGAGCTGTTTTTT; CDR3: CASSLKGRDTGELFF
D: -; J: TRBJ2-1; size: -; V: TRBV11-1; DNA: TGTGCCAGCAGCCGTAGGGGACTTCCCAATGAGCAGTTCTTC; CDR3: CASSRRGLPNEQFF
D: -; J: TRBJ1-1; size: -; V: TRBV5-1; DNA: TGCGCCAGCAGCTCGAGGACAGATAACACTGAAGCTTTCTTT; CDR3: CASSSRTDNTEAFF
D: -; J: TRBJ1-1; size: few; V: TRBV5-4; DNA: TGTGCCAGCAGCTTGGGCGGACACTTGAACACTGAAGCTTTCTTT; CDR3: CASSLGGHLNTEAFF
D: TRBD2; J: TRBJ2-2; size: -; V: TRBV6-5; DNA: TGTGCCAGCAGTTGGGCGGGACTAGCTATAACGGGGGAGCTGTTTTTT; CDR3: CASSWAGLAITGELFF
D: -; J: TRBJ2-5; size: -; V: TRBV7-3; DNA: TGTGCCAGCAGCCAGCAGGGGGGCCAAGAGACCCAGTACTTC; CDR3: CASSQQGGQETQYF
D: TRBD1; J: TRBJ2-7; size: -; V: TRBV7-2; DNA: TGTGCCAGCAGCACCCGGCAAGACAGGGGGCTGTACTTC; CDR3: CASSTRQDRGLYF
D: TRBD1; J: TRBJ1-2; size: -; V: TRBV5-5; DNA: TGTGCCAGCAGCTTGGTCGGGACAGGAACATCTAACTATGGCTACACCTTC; CDR3: CASSLVGTGTSNYGYTF
D: -; J: TRBJ2-3; size: -; V: TRBV18; DNA: TGTGCCAGCTCATTAACAGTCACAGATACGCAGTATTTT; CDR3: CASSLTVTDTQYF
D: TRBD2; J: TRBJ2-2; size: once; V: TRBV19; DNA: TGTGCCAGTAGTATGATTACGGGACTAGCGTCGGTCACCGGGGAGCTGTTTTTT; CDR3: CASSMITGLASVTGELFF
D: -; J: TRBJ1-6; size: -; V: TRBV4-2; DNA: TGTGCCAGCAGCCAAGCGGACAATAATTCACCCCTCCACTTT; CDR3: CASSQADNNSPLHF
D: TRBD2; J: TRBJ2-1; size: once; V: TRBV10-3; DNA: TGTGCCATCAGCCAATTAGGACTAGGCTCCTACAATGAGCAGTTCTTC; CDR3: CAISQLGLGSYNEQFF
D: TRBD1; J: TRBJ2-7; size: -; V: TRBV7-9; DNA: TGTGCCAGCAGGAGGACAGGCGCCTACGAGCAGTACTTC; CDR3: CASRRTGAYEQYF
D: -; J: TRBJ1-3; size: -; V: TRBV7-2; DNA: TGTGCCAGCAGCCCCCGGGACGGGGGGGATACTGGAAACACCATATATTTT; CDR3: CASSPRDGGDTGNTIYF
D: TRBD1; J: TRBJ1-1; size: -; V: TRBV6-6; DNA: TGTGCCAGCAGTAACGCAGGGGGCGCTTTCTTT; CDR3: CASSNAGGAFF
D: -; J: TRBJ1-4; size: -; V: TRBV9; DNA: -; CDR3: CASSVGGGNEKLFF
D: -; J: TRBJ1-2; size: -; V: TRBV2; DNA: TGTGCCAGCAGTGATCGGACGGGGAACTATGGCTACACCTTC; CDR3: CASSDRTGNYGYTF
D: TRBD1; J: TRBJ1-5; size: -; V: TRBV6-1; DNA: TGTGCCAGCAGTCATGGACAGGGGGTAATTCAGCCCCAGCATTTT; CDR3: CASSHGQGVIQPQHF
D: TRBD1; J: TRBJ2-3; size: -; V: TRBV2; DNA: TGTGCCAGCTCCTCCGGGACAGGGGCAGATACGCAGTATTTT; CDR3: CASSSGTGADTQYF
D: -; J: TRBJ2-7; size: -; V: TRBV11-2; DNA: TGTGCCAGCAGCGGAGGTCAGAACAAAACCTACGAGCAGTACTTC; CDR3: CASSGGQNKTYEQYF
D: -; J: TRBJ1-5; size: -; V: TRBV28; DNA: TGTGCCAGCAGACACAGGGCGGAGCCCCAGCATTTT; CDR3: CASRHRAEPQHF
D: -; J: TRBJ1-1; size: once; V: TRBV9; DNA: TGTGCCAGCAGCGTGTCGGGAGAAAACACTGAAGCTTTCTTT; CDR3: CASSVSGENTEAFF
D: TRBD1; J: TRBJ2-7; size: -; V: TRBV30; DNA: TGTGCCTGGAGAGGACCGGGACAGGGGGTCTACGAGCAGTACTTC; CDR3: CAWRGPGQGVYEQYF
D: -; J: TRBJ2-2; size: -; V: TRBV7-2; DNA: TGTGCCAGCAGCTTTTGGGGGCTCCGGATCGGGGAGCTGTTTTTT; CDR3: CASSFWGLRIGELFF
D: -; J: TRBJ1-1; size: -; V: TRBV28; DNA: TGTGCCAGCAGTTTACATTCCCGGACAGCGAACACTGAAGCTTTCTTT; CDR3: CASSLHSRTANTEAFF
D: -; J: TRBJ1-6; size: -; V: TRBV7-2; DNA: TGTGCCAGCAGCTTTCAAAGGCAGGGAAATTCACCCCTCCACTTT; CDR3: CASSFQRQGNSPLHF
D: TRBD1; J: TRBJ2-3; size: -; V: TRBV7-6; DNA: TGTGCCAGCAGCCCTGGGACAGGGTACACAGATACGCAGTATTTT; CDR3: CASSPGTGYTDTQYF
D: -; J: TRBJ2-7; size: few; V: TRBV7-9; DNA: TGTGCCAGCGGGTACAGGGACGAGCAGTACTTC; CDR3: CASGYRDEQYF
D: TRBD2; J: TRBJ2-1; size: -; V: TRBV18; DNA: TGTGCCAGCTCACCCATAGCGGGAGGACGCTACAATGAGCAGTTCTTC; CDR3: CASSPIAGGRYNEQFF
D: -; J: TRBJ2-7; size: -; V: TRBV6-1; DNA: TGTGCCAGCAGTGAAGTAAGGGGGCAGTACTTC; CDR3: CASSEVRGQYF
D: TRBD1; J: TRBJ1-2; size: once; V: TRBV5-1; DNA: TGCGCCAGCAGCCATTCCGACAGGGGAAATGGCTACACCTTC; CDR3: CASSHSDRGNGYTF
D: -; J: TRBJ2-7; size: few; V: TRBV6-1; DNA: TGTGCCAGCAGTGAAGCGGGCGACAGCTCCTACGAGCAGTACTTC; CDR3: CASSEAGDSSYEQYF
D: -; J: TRBJ2-1; size: few; V: TRBV21-1; DNA: TGTGCCAGCAGCAAAGCGGGACTAGCCCCTGGGCAGTTCTTC; CDR3: CASSKAGLAPGQFF
D: -; J: TRBJ1-2; size: -; V: TRBV19; DNA: TGTGCCAGTAGTATAGTCGCGGGGGCAACCTATGGCTACACCTTC; CDR3: CASSIVAGATYGYTF
D: -; J: TRBJ2-7; size: -; V: TRBV5-1; DNA: TGCGCCAGCAGCTCCGGACAGTACGAGCAGTACTTC; CDR3: CASSSGQYEQYF
D: -; J: TRBJ2-4; size: -; V: TRBV10-1; DNA: TGCGCCAGCAGTGAGGGCCTAGCCAAAAACATTCAGTACTTC; CDR3: CASSEGLAKNIQYF
D: TRBD1; J: TRBJ1-1; size: -; V: TRBV2; DNA: TGTGCCAGCGGGACAGGGACCACTGAAGCTTTCTTT; CDR3: CASGTGTTEAFF
D: -; J: TRBJ2-1; size: few; V: TRBV7-7; DNA: TGTGCCAGCAGCTATGCCGGTGGGGGCCACAATGAGCAGTTCTTC; CDR3: CASSYAGGGHNEQFF
D: -; J: TRBJ1-1; size: -; V: TRBV29-1; DNA: TGCAGCGTTGATACAGGGATTAACACTGAAGCTTTCTTT; CDR3: CSVDTGINTEAFF
D: -; J: TRBJ1-5; size: -; V: TRBV28; DNA: TGTGCCAGCAGCCCCTCCCGCCTAGAGCCCCAGCATTTT; CDR3: CASSPSRLEPQHF
D: -; J: TRBJ1-1; size: few; V: TRBV6-6; DNA: TGTGCCAGCAGACTCAGGGGTATGGGCACTGAAGCTTTCTTT; CDR3: CASRLRGMGTEAFF